These T cell receptor beta chains were read from a single sample in a study of blood T cells in healthy people across ages. From the 5' RACE reads, TCRdb called clonotypes with MiXCR, one entry per CDR3 protein. Of some 850,000 distinct CDR3 sequences listed, about a quarter were seen once; the top ten hold 3%. The same specimen was also included in a second study, on T cells of mothers and their children.

The sequencing input was blood. The receptors stem from a boy between 5 and 17 years old in good health. CDR3s include the opening cysteine and the closing phenylalanine or tryptophan.

j_gene | v_gene | CDR3aa
. | TRBV12-3/TRBV12-4 | CASKRHQGAYEQYF
TRBJ1-5 | TRBV5-1 | CASSLDGDSNQPQHF
TRBJ2-4 | TRBV7-3 | CASSLGGILRENIHYF
TRBJ2-5 | TRBV5-1 | CASSAGTSGQQETQYF
TRBJ2-2 | TRBV12-3/TRBV12-4 | CASSFRPTGELFF
TRBJ1-2 | TRBV2 | CASTEGRGRAFNYGYTF
. | TRBV5-1 | CASSLESSGGTYEQYF
TRBJ1-5 | TRBV7-2 | CASSFGTGVGNQPQHF
TRBJ1-1 | TRBV5-6 | CASSLRFRGEAFF
TRBJ2-1 | TRBV20-1 | CSAGYSGGANFEQFF
TRBJ2-7 | TRBV3-1 | CASSQTGGEQYF
TRBJ2-4 | TRBV29-1 | CSVATGEIAKNIQYF
TRBJ2-7 | TRBV28 | CASRIRDRDSYEQYF
. | TRBV6-5 | CASSYSSNLGDSTYEQYF
. | TRBV27 | CASSRASGGNEQFF
TRBJ1-1 | TRBV3-1 | CASSRPPPNTEAFF
TRBJ1-4 | TRBV6-5 | CASGRIRQGFEKLFF
. | TRBV4-1 | CASSLAGGPNGQFF
TRBJ1-2 | TRBV5-1 | CASSRDSVYGYTF
. | TRBV2 | CASSEALGLDEQYF
TRBJ2-5 | TRBV2 | CASDSLEETQYF
TRBJ1-2 | TRBV27 | CASSLRSRSDYTF
TRBJ2-5 | TRBV27 | CASRPRLAETQYF
TRBJ2-4 | TRBV20-1 | CSARGAMGNIQYF
TRBJ1-2 | TRBV3-1 | CASSRTGEGYTF
. | TRBV14 | CASSQDERYEQYF
TRBJ1-1 | TRBV29-1 | CSVLAGPTEAFF
TRBJ2-5 | TRBV6-5 | CASSPTGGHQETQYF
TRBJ2-2 | TRBV20-1 | CSAQRGGPPTGELFF
TRBJ2-7 | TRBV20-1 | CGARTRDYEQYF
TRBJ2-7 | TRBV27 | CASSLLGGGTYEQYF
TRBJ1-1 | TRBV7-7 | CASSESENTEAFF
TRBJ1-4 | TRBV12-3/TRBV12-4 | CASSLATGIDEKLFF
TRBJ2-7 | TRBV2 | CASRATLYEQYF
TRBJ1-2 | TRBV3-1 | CASSQTAVQENYGYTF
TRBJ2-5 | TRBV20-1 | CSARLAGGPGTQYF
TRBJ1-4 | TRBV30 | CAWRLAVNEKLFF
TRBJ1-1 | TRBV7-9 | CASSQRQAMNTEAFF
TRBJ2-3 | TRBV6-1 | CASSERPTGSIQYF
TRBJ1-4 | TRBV20-1 | CSASSHIGFHEKLFF
TRBJ2-5 | TRBV20-1 | CSARGLIRIKTQYF
TRBJ2-3 | TRBV12-3/TRBV12-4 | CASRPVAPKLDTQYF
TRBJ2-5 | TRBV5-1 | CASSLVRTGQETQYF
TRBJ2-1 | TRBV29-1 | CSVGRADLNEQFF
TRBJ2-3 | TRBV7-2 | CASSSLAGASTDTQYF